A selection of T cell receptor beta chains follows, all from one sample in a study of shared clonotypes between healthy human individuals. TCRdb's table, derived via immunoSEQ multiplex PCR, lists solely in-frame clones and lacks some. Among about 1.5 million clones listed, roughly 96% were seen once. Material for sequencing was naive CD4+ T cells sorted from blood. Receptors originate from a man under 40 in good health. Both conserved end residues are part of each CDR3. D genes are given only for firm matches. Some rows have no size entry. The others give once, few or many, or a class for an expanded clone.

>NA|NA|TRBJ1-4|TRBV2
CASSDTGGEKLFF
TGTGCCAGCAGTGACACTGGAGGTGAAAAACTGTTTTTT
>NA|NA|TRBJ2-5|TRBV4-3
CASSQKSSGETQYF
TGCGCCAGCAGCCAAAAATCATCGGGGGAGACCCAGTACTTC
>NA|NA|TRBJ1-4|TRBV28
CASSRRLRVNEKLFF
TGTGCCAGCAGCCGCAGGCTCCGGGTTAATGAAAAACTGTTTTTT
>NA|TRBD2|TRBJ2-1|TRBV15
CATSRKLAGGLSEQFF
TGTGCCACCAGCAGAAAACTAGCGGGAGGCCTTAGCGAGCAGTTCTTC
>NA|NA|TRBJ2-5|TRBV7-9
CASSSISETQYF
TGTGCCAGCAGCTCAATTTCGGAGACCCAGTACTTC
>NA|TRBD1|TRBJ2-7|TRBV27
CASRPGWGTGGIYEQYF
TGTGCCAGCAGACCGGGCTGGGGGACAGGGGGCATCTACGAGCAGTACTTC
>NA|TRBD2|TRBJ2-7|TRBV7-2
CASSSGGAGFYEQYF
TGTGCCAGCAGTTCGGGGGGGGCAGGGTTTTACGAGCAGTACTTC
>NA|NA|TRBJ2-2|TRBV6-6
CASSYRDTGELFF
TGTGCCAGCAGTTACAGGGATACCGGGGAGCTGTTTTTT
>NA|TRBD1|TRBJ2-1|TRBV19
CASVHRQGAYNEQFF
TGTGCCAGTGTACATCGACAGGGCGCCTACAATGAGCAGTTCTTC
>once|TRBD2|TRBJ2-7|TRBV5-1
CASSLTSGYEQYF
TGCGCCAGCAGCTTGACTAGCGGCTACGAGCAGTACTTC
>few|TRBD1|TRBJ2-7|TRBV18
CASSLGQVFSYEQYF
TGTGCCAGCTCGCTGGGACAGGTTTTCTCCTACGAGCAGTACTTC
>NA|TRBD1|TRBJ1-4|TRBV7-9
CASSHRGGEKLFF
TGTGCCAGCAGCCACAGGGGTGGCGAAAAACTGTTTTTT
>NA|NA|TRBJ1-1|TRBV7-9
CASSLGGLATEAFF
TGTGCCAGCAGCTTAGGTGGGCTTGCCACTGAAGCTTTCTTT
>NA|TRBD1|TRBJ1-1|TRBV9
CASSSRKGALNTEAFF
TGTGCCAGCAGCTCCAGAAAGGGGGCCTTGAACACTGAAGCTTTCTTT
>NA|TRBD2|TRBJ2-7|TRBV5-8
CASRAGGYEQYF
TGTGCCAGCAGAGCGGGAGGCTACGAGCAGTACTTC
>NA|TRBD1|TRBJ2-3|TRBV15
CATGTGGTDTQYF
TGTGCCACCGGGACAGGGGGCACAGATACGCAGTATTTT
>NA|TRBD2|TRBJ2-1|TRBV9
CASSASGRNEQFF
TGTGCCAGCAGCGCAAGCGGGAGAAATGAGCAGTTCTTC
>NA|TRBD1|TRBJ1-2|TRBV7-2
CASSRDSFNYGYTF
TGTGCCAGCAGCCGGGACAGTTTTAACTATGGCTACACCTTC
>NA|NA|TRBJ1-5|TRBV28
CASSLSGFGQPQHF
TGTGCCAGCAGTTTATCAGGGTTTGGTCAGCCCCAGCATTTT
>NA|TRBD2|TRBJ2-1|TRBV10-1
CASSESASGARNEQFF
TGCGCCAGCAGTGAGTCGGCTAGCGGTGCTCGGAATGAGCAGTTCTTC
>NA|NA|TRBJ1-4|TRBV7-9
CASSLVGEKLFF
TGTGCCAGCAGCTTAGTGGGCGAAAAACTGTTTTTT
>NA|NA|TRBJ1-4|TRBV28
CASSTRDRVNEKLFF
TGTGCCAGCAGTACCCGGGACCGCGTTAATGAAAAACTGTTTTTT
>NA|NA|TRBJ2-1|TRBV10-1
CASSESGAPPPYNEQFF
TGCGCCAGCAGTGAGTCTGGGGCCCCGCCGCCCTACAATGAGCAGTTCTTC
>NA|TRBD1|TRBJ2-7|TRBV11-2
CASSLSRDRVNEQYF
TGTGCCAGCAGCTTATCCCGGGACAGGGTCAACGAGCAGTACTTC
>NA|TRBD2|TRBJ2-7|TRBV28
CASYPHRGRFSYEQYF
TGTGCCAGCTACCCCCACCGCGGGAGGTTCTCCTACGAGCAGTACTTC
>NA|TRBD2|TRBJ2-7|TRBV5-4
CASSFGTSSSYEQYF
TGTGCCAGCAGCTTTGGGACTAGCAGTTCCTACGAGCAGTACTTC
>NA|NA|TRBJ2-7|TRBV6-1
CASSGTGFYEQYF
TGTGCCAGCAGTGGTACGGGTTTCTACGAGCAGTACTTC
>NA|NA|TRBJ2-2|TRBV7-9
CASSLPGGTGELFF
TGTGCCAGCAGCTTACCAGGGGGGACCGGGGAGCTGTTTTTT
>NA|NA|TRBJ2-7|TRBV5-1
CASSLRDTYEQYF
TGCGCCAGCAGCCTGCGGGACACCTACGAGCAGTACTTC
>NA|NA|TRBJ2-1|TRBV4-3
CASSRTRWQEYNEQFF
TGCGCCAGCAGCCGTACCCGGTGGCAGGAATACAATGAGCAGTTCTTC
>NA|TRBD1|TRBJ1-2|TRBV30
CAWSVPGQGIYGYTF
TGTGCCTGGAGTGTACCCGGACAGGGGATCTATGGCTACACCTTC
>NA|NA|TRBJ2-1|TRBV9
CASSVVADVSYNEQFF
TGTGCCAGCAGCGTAGTAGCGGACGTGAGCTACAATGAGCAGTTCTTC
>NA|NA|TRBJ2-7|TRBV5-1
CASSLWTDRGEQYF
TGCGCCAGCAGCTTGTGGACTGACCGGGGAGAGCAGTACTTC
>NA|NA|TRBJ2-3|TRBV18
CASSPQGGPDTQYF
TGTGCCAGCTCACCCCAGGGAGGCCCAGATACGCAGTATTTT
>NA|NA|TRBJ2-4|TRBV28
CASSSFRGELGIQYF
TGTGCCAGCAGTTCCTTCAGAGGGGAATTAGGCATTCAGTACTTC
>NA|NA|TRBJ1-1|TRBV9
CASSVAVGQSPEAFF
TGTGCCAGCAGCGTAGCTGTCGGACAGAGCCCTGAAGCTTTCTTT
>NA|TRBD2|TRBJ2-3|TRBV4-3
CASSLRLAGETDTQYF
TGCGCCAGCAGCCTAAGACTAGCGGGAGAAACAGATACGCAGTATTTT
>NA|NA|TRBJ2-6|TRBV6-5
CASRVDGANVLTF
TGTGCCAGCAGGGTTGACGGGGCCAACGTCCTGACTTTC
>NA|NA|TRBJ2-3|TRBV4-2
CASSQEANTDTQYF
TGTGCCAGCAGCCAAGAGGCGAACACAGATACGCAGTATTTT
>NA|TRBD2|TRBJ2-1|TRBV5-1
CASSPLAGAKNEQFF
TGCGCCAGCAGCCCTCTGGCGGGAGCTAAAAATGAGCAGTTCTTC